The 4 T cell receptor beta chains below come from one sample, sequenced in a study of T-cell reconstitution after alpha-beta-depleted transplantation in children. TCRbeta library construction was performed incorporating unique molecular identifiers. MiXCR, run by TCRdb on the PCR reads, gives a single entry per CDR3 protein. This sample has just under 150,000 distinct CDR3 sequences, with 8.8% found just once. The input for sequencing was PBMCs, mostly from graft donor cells, taken 180 days after TCRalphabeta/CD19-depleted stem cell transplant. Receptors were obtained from a female patient between 2 and 15 years old who had a stem cell transplant for congenital amegakaryocytic thrombocytopenia, so the T cells may come from the graft donor.

This clonotype was detected a few times. This rearrangement joins TRBV12-3 or TRBV12-4 to TRBJ1-6; D unclear. V lost 8 bases and J 11 bases, leaving 10 bases between the germline ends. This CDR3 spans 11 amino acids. DNA of the CDR3: TGTGCCAGCTCCCTCGGACCACCCCTCCACTTT. This sequence encodes CASSLGPPLHF.

There are many counts of this clonotype. This sequence joins TRBV27 and TRBJ2-3, with a weak D call TRBD2 (6 bases). Germline V gene data show CDR1 as MNHEY and CDR2 as SMNVEV (reference sequence). This CDR3 is 16 amino acids long. The V and J ends lost 5 bases and 4 bases respectively, with 19 bases between them. DNA of the CDR3: TGTGCCAGCAGTCCTCTCGGGGAGGTGCGGTCAGATACGCAGTATTTT. This translates into CASSPLGEVRSDTQYF.

This clonotype has a count of ten or more. V is TRBV28 and J is TRBJ2-7; D remains unclear. The length of the CDR3 is 14 residues. V shed 5 bases and J shed 1 base, with 12 bases lying between them. Germline CDR1 is MDHEN and CDR2 is SYDVKM. The CDR3 sequence: CASSHRTLSYEQYF. In DNA, the CDR3 is TGTGCCAGCAGTCATCGGACGCTATCCTACGAGCAGTACTTC.

This clonotype was seen only once. A much larger clone differs from this one at a single base, so this may be a read error. The chain is built from TRBV7-2 and TRBJ2-1; a possible D gene is TRBD1 (5 bases). The CDR3 sequence is 12 residues long. CDR1 and CDR2 from the germline V gene are SGHTA and FQGNSA. V lost 1 base, J lost 12 bases, and 10 bases lay in between. CDR3 DNA: TGTGCCAGCAGCTTAGTCAGGGATGTGCAGTTCTTC. This gives the protein CASSLVRDVQFF. Together with reference TRBV7-2 and TRBJ2-1, the CDR3 gives the full variable domain: GAGVSQSPSNKVTEKGKDVELRCDPISGHTALYWYRQSLGQGLEFLIYFQGNSAPDKSGLPSDRFSAERTGGSVSTLTIQRTQQEDSAVYLCASSLVRDVQFFGPGTRLTVL.